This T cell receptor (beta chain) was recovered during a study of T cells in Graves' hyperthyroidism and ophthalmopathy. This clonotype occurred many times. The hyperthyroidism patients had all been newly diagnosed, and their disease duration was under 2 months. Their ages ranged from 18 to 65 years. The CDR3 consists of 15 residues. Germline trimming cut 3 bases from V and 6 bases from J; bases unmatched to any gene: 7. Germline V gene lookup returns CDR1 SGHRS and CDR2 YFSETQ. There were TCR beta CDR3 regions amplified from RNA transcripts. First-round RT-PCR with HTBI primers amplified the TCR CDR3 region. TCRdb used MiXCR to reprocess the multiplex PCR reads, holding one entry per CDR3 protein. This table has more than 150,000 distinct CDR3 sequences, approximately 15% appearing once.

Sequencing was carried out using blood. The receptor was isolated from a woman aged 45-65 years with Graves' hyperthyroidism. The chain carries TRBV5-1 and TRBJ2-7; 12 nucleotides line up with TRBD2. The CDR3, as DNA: TGCGCCAGCAGCTCTCAACTAGCGGGGGGCCGCGAGCAGTACTTC. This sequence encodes CASSSQLAGGREQYF.